These T cell receptor beta chains were read from a single sample in a study of shared T cell receptors in the human thymus. The repertoire was sequenced with immunoSEQ multiplex PCR; TCRdb's copy has only in-frame clones and lacks some. The table lists 630,000 or so clones, roughly 86% of them singletons. These data are also associated with another study on human thymus T cells.

What was sequenced was thymocytes. These TCRs come from a boy less than two years old with a congenital heart defect. Both conserved end residues are part of each CDR3. The D gene is left open where the match is weak. Part of the rows lack a size; the others show once, few, many or a class for expanded clones.

d_call	v_call	clone_size	j_call	cdr3_aa	cdr3_nt
TRBD1	TRBV28	NA	TRBJ2-7	CASSVTRDSNQGYEQYF	TGTGCCAGCAGTGTCACCCGGGACAGCAACCAGGGCTACGAGCAGTACTTC
TRBD2	TRBV28	NA	TRBJ2-3	CASSTQIAGGYGAHTSNTDTQYF	TGTGCCAGCAGTACTCAAATAGCGGGGGGATATGGGGCACACACCTCAAACACAGATACGCAGTATTTT
NA	TRBV28	NA	TRBJ1-1	CASSRDTEAFF	TGTGCCAGCAGTCGGGACACTGAAGCTTTCTTT
TRBD2	TRBV14	NA	TRBJ2-7	CASSPREAHYEQYF	TGTGCCAGCAGCCCGCGGGAGGCTCATTACGAGCAGTACTTC
NA	TRBV27	NA	TRBJ2-2	CASSILGWHGELFF	TGTGCCAGCAGCATTTTGGGCTGGCACGGGGAGCTGTTTTTT
TRBD1	TRBV5-6	NA	TRBJ1-6	CASRPGTGAFTVSPLHF	TGTGCCAGCAGACCCGGGACAGGGGCATTCACGGTTTCACCCCTCCACTTT
TRBD2	TRBV6-1	NA	TRBJ2-2	CASSEGRGGTTGELFF	TGTGCCAGCAGTGAGGGACGGGGGGGCACCACCGGGGAGCTGTTTTTT
TRBD2	TRBV10-3	NA	TRBJ2-1	CATTPSSGRLDEQFF	TGTGCCACGACCCCTTCTAGCGGGAGACTTGATGAGCAGTTCTTC
NA	TRBV29-1	NA	TRBJ2-1	CSVEAAEGKQFF	TGCAGCGTTGAAGCTGCGGAGGGAAAGCAGTTCTTC
NA	TRBV20-1	NA	TRBJ1-1	CSARTEAFF	TGCAGTGCTAGAACAGAAGCTTTCTTT
TRBD1	TRBV5-4	NA	TRBJ2-7	CASSFGQAYEQYF	TGTGCCAGCAGCTTTGGACAGGCCTACGAGCAGTACTTC
NA	TRBV27	NA	TRBJ2-7	CASSPLKATSYEQYF	TGTGCCAGCAGTCCCCTAAAAGCGACTTCCTACGAGCAGTACTTC
NA	TRBV28	NA	TRBJ1-5	CASSSPTSGARGSNQPQHF	TGTGCCAGCAGTTCCCCCACATCAGGGGCCCGAGGGAGCAATCAGCCCCAGCATTTT
NA	TRBV5-5	once	TRBJ2-7	CASSLPTGTNEQYF	TGTGCCAGCAGCCTCCCTACAGGTACCAACGAGCAGTACTTC
NA	TRBV4-3	NA	TRBJ1-5	CASSQDLRGRSEQPQHF	TGCGCCAGCAGCCAAGATCTTCGGGGTAGGAGTGAGCAGCCCCAGCATTTT
TRBD1	TRBV4-1	NA	TRBJ2-2	CASSRGTEHTGELFF	TGCGCCAGCAGCCGAGGGACAGAACACACCGGGGAGCTGTTTTTT
NA	TRBV5-4	NA	TRBJ2-7	CASSTGDRSYEQYF	TGTGCCAGCAGCACGGGGGACAGATCCTACGAGCAGTACTTC
TRBD1	TRBV11-2	NA	TRBJ1-6	CASRPAGTGGSPLHF	TGTGCCAGCAGGCCCGCCGGGACAGGGGGTTCACCCCTCCACTTT
NA	TRBV19	NA	TRBJ1-1	CASSPRDTEAFF	TGTGCCAGTAGCCCGAGAGACACTGAAGCTTTCTTT
NA	TRBV6-6	NA	TRBJ2-2	CASSYLDRSGELFF	TGTGCCAGCAGTTACCTCGACAGATCCGGGGAGCTGTTTTTT
NA	TRBV29-1	NA	TRBJ1-1	CSVEVRGGTEAFF	TGCAGCGTTGAAGTAAGAGGGGGCACTGAAGCTTTCTTT
NA	TRBV25-1	NA	TRBJ1-2	CASSDSGANYGYTF	TGTGCCAGCAGTGATTCAGGGGCTAACTATGGCTACACCTTC
NA	TRBV25-1	NA	TRBJ2-2	CASSGASPDTGELFF	TGTGCCAGCAGTGGGGCATCGCCCGACACCGGGGAGCTGTTTTTT
NA	TRBV6-5	NA	TRBJ1-5	CASSSRQNNQPQHF	TGTGCCAGCAGTTCGCGACAGAACAATCAGCCCCAGCATTTT
NA	TRBV5-1	NA	TRBJ2-7	CASSGSGTSFYEQYF	TGCGCCAGCAGCGGAAGCGGGACATCGTTCTACGAGCAGTACTTC
NA	TRBV5-4	NA	TRBJ1-1	CASSLEAGSMNTEAFF	TGTGCCAGCAGCTTGGAGGCAGGGTCGATGAACACTGAAGCTTTCTTT
NA	TRBV28	NA	TRBJ2-7	CASSLDSMRTMRQRNF	TGTGCCAGCAGTTTAGATTCGATGCGAACCATGCGACAGCGAAACTTC
NA	TRBV5-8	NA	TRBJ1-1	CASSLALDRLNTEAFF	TGTGCCAGCAGCTTGGCCTTGGACAGACTGAACACTGAAGCTTTCTTT
TRBD1	TRBV28	NA	TRBJ2-1	CASSYTGDNEQFF	TGTGCCAGCAGTTATACAGGGGACAATGAGCAGTTCTTC
TRBD1	TRBV7-8	NA	TRBJ2-7	CASSLALGTGFFYEQYF	TGTGCCAGCAGCTTAGCGCTTGGGACAGGATTTTTCTACGAGCAGTACTTC
NA	TRBV12-5	once	TRBJ1-2	CASGLESEGERPMNYGYTF	TGTGCTAGTGGTTTAGAGTCGGAGGGAGAGAGGCCTATGAACTATGGCTACACCTTC
TRBD1	TRBV29-1	NA	TRBJ2-5	CSVERVDRGYQETQYF	TGCAGCGTTGAAAGAGTGGACAGGGGGTATCAAGAGACCCAGTACTTC
NA	TRBV6-1	NA	TRBJ1-1	CASSVPGHRGKAFF	TGTGCCAGCAGCGTACCGGGACACCGAGGGAAAGCTTTCTTT
NA	TRBV14	NA	TRBJ2-7	CASSQDARSSYEQYF	TGTGCCAGCAGCCAAGACGCACGGAGCTCCTACGAGCAGTACTTC
NA	TRBV28	NA	TRBJ2-7	CASRPDRRAYEQYF	TGTGCCAGCAGACCTGACAGGCGCGCCTACGAGCAGTACTTC
TRBD1	TRBV4-3	NA	TRBJ1-4	CASSQQGASEKLFF	TGCGCCAGCAGCCAACAGGGGGCGAGTGAAAAACTGTTTTTT
NA	TRBV11-2	NA	TRBJ1-2	CASSLARLVVPYGYTF	TGTGCCAGCAGCTTAGCTAGACTTGTCGTGCCCTATGGCTACACCTTC
TRBD1	TRBV4-1	NA	TRBJ1-6	CASSQPGQINSPLHF	TGCGCCAGCAGCCAGCCGGGACAGATAAATTCACCCCTCCACTTT
TRBD1	TRBV11-2	NA	TRBJ1-2	CASSSDATPGQGNYGYTF	TGTGCCAGCAGCTCAGACGCTACACCGGGACAGGGGAACTATGGCTACACCTTC